The 8 T cell receptor beta chains below come from one sample, sequenced in a study of human T cells and chemical hapten exposure. The time point is: patch test 2, 6 weeks after DPC sensitization. Sample treatment: therapeutic diphenylcyclopropenone sensitization with weekly scalp DPC. Via MiXCR, TCRdb re-called the RACE reads, giving one row per CDR3 protein. This table holds around 99,000 distinct CDR3 sequences, 9.5% to 12% found once. Sequences were derived from whole blood, sampled in connection with sensitization to the hapten diphenylcyclopropenone (DPC). The receptors were gathered from a man aged 35-49 years with alopecia areata. Some clones in this sample may be carry-over from other donors' samples.

This clonotype was recorded a few times. The gene calls are TRBV27 and TRBJ1-2; D is unclear. V lost 0 bases, J lost 10 bases, and 15 bases lay in between. Germline lookup yields CDR1 MNHEY and CDR2 SMNVEV (reference sequence). The CDR3 consists of 14 residues. As DNA, the CDR3 is TGTGCCAGCAGTTTATCAACTGGAAGCAGCCTCTACACCTTC. Amino acid sequence: CASSLSTGSSLYTF.

This chain connects TRBV10-3 to TRBJ2-1; a possible D gene is TRBD1 (5 bases). This CDR3 has 12 amino acids. The V end lost 6 bases, the J end lost 10 bases, and 13 bases lay between the germline ends. Germline CDR1 ENHRY, CDR2 SYGVKD. DNA for the CDR3: TGTGCCATCAGGCCGGACCCAGGGGAGCAGTTCTTC. Translation: CAIRPDPGEQFF.

This rearrangement joins TRBV29-1 to TRBJ2-2; 8 bases are shared with TRBD1. The CDR3 length is 14 residues. V lost 7 bases, J lost 7 bases, and 11 bases stayed unmatched. Germline lookup yields CDR1 SQVTM and CDR2 ANQGSEA. The CDR3 loop reads CSAQSQGAIGELFF. In nucleotides, the CDR3 is TGCAGCGCCCAAAGTCAGGGGGCCATCGGGGAGCTGTTTTTT.

This clonotype was detected ten times or more. This chain joins TRBV6-5 and TRBJ1-4; 9 bases align to TRBD1. This CDR3 has 15 amino acids. J gave up 7 bases and V 2 bases, and 5 bases lay outside the gene matches. Germline assignment: CDR1 MNHEY and CDR2 SVGAGI. The CDR3 here is CASSYATGGSEKLFF. CDR3 DNA sequence: TGTGCCAGCAGTTACGCGACAGGGGGAAGTGAAAAACTGTTTTTT.

This clonotype was found many times. The CDR3 DNA sequence: TGTGCCAGCACCATTCAGGACGGAGGACCCCCCCAGCATTTT. Amino acids: CASTIQDGGPPQHF. The J gene is TRBJ1-5, the V gene TRBV6-2 or TRBV6-3, with no clear D. The CDR3 has 14 residues. V shed 7 bases and J shed 10 bases, with 20 bases lying between them. Looked up from germline, CDR1 is MNHEY and CDR2 is SVGEGT.

The sample holds a few counts of this clonotype. The gene calls are TRBV19 and TRBJ1-5, with unresolved D. V was pared by 6 bases and J by 0 bases, with 9 bases between. The germline CDR1 and CDR2 sequences are LNHDA and SQIVND (reference sequence). This CDR3 spans 14 amino acids. The CDR3 loop is CASSVFASNQPQHF. CDR3 coding DNA: TGTGCCAGTAGCGTGTTTGCTAGCAATCAGCCCCAGCATTTT.

The sample holds many counts of this clonotype. The CDR3: CASGLGVYEQYV. CDR3 coding DNA: TGTGCTAGTGGTTTGGGGGTCTACGAGCAGTACGTC. The rearrangement uses TRBV12-5 and TRBJ2-7, with no clear D. Trimming took 1 base from V and 3 from J, leaving 4 bases between them. This CDR3 contains 12 residues. Germline V CDR1 and CDR2: LGHNT, FRNRAP.

This clonotype was counted between two and nine times. The chain couples TRBV19 to TRBJ1-2; 9 bases map to TRBD1. The V gene's germline CDR1 is LNHDA and CDR2 SQIVND (reference sequence). V lost 6 bases to trimming and J lost 7 bases; unmatched junction nucleotides: 12. The CDR3 spans 15 residues. CDR3: CASRVQTGGAGGYTF. CDR3 nucleotides: TGTGCCAGTAGGGTCCAAACAGGGGGCGCTGGTGGCTACACCTTC.